This T cell receptor (beta chain) was recorded in a study of T-cell reconstitution after alpha-beta-depleted transplantation in children. A TCRbeta library incorporating unique molecular identifiers was prepared. TCRdb re-called the PCR reads with MiXCR, one entry per CDR3 protein. The table has around 600,000 distinct CDR3 sequences, 10% to 13% seen once. This receptor was identified in a human donor who donated a stem cell graft to a child with acute myeloid leukemia. This sample comprised PBMCs from the stem cell graft donor, obtained from the stem cell graft.

Here the CDR3 DNA reads TGCGCCAGCAGCTTGGGTGGAGCGGCCCTCACAGATACGCAGTATTTT. Protein sequence: CASSLGGAALTDTQYF. The chain recombines TRBV5-1 with TRBJ2-3; weak D call: TRBD2 (5 bases). The CDR3 spans 16 residues. The germline gives CDR1 SGHRS, CDR2 YFSETQ. V was clipped by 0 bases and J by 2 bases, with 13 bases between them.